This paragraph covers one T cell receptor (beta chain) sequence. Its antigen is not identified. The V gene's germline CDR1 is MNHEY and CDR2 SMNVEV (reference sequence). V lost 3 bases, J lost 5 bases, and 7 bases stayed unmatched. This CDR3 is built from 15 residues. This specimen comes from a study of blood T cells in healthy people across ages. PCR was performed a second time for roughly 7 to 11 cycles using a sample-barcoded 5' primer and a J-beta primer mix. TCRdb re-analysed the 5' RACE reads in MiXCR, keeping a single row per CDR3 protein. The data contain 450,000 to 600,000 distinct CDR3 sequences, approximately 26% of them seen just once; the ten biggest clones take up 3.6%. Whole-study results and caveats: TCR beta diversity was tightly associated with the proportion of naive T cells. Conclusively comparing naive with antigen-experienced cells was impossible with unsorted PBMCs.

The same sample was also used in a study of T cells of mothers and their children. That source reports: There was no detection of any persistent microchimeric T cell clones.

Sample: blood. The receptor was derived from a boy aged 2 to 10 in good health. The chain recombines TRBV27 with TRBJ2-7, with 10 bases fitting TRBD2. DNA for the CDR3: TGTGCCAGCAGTTTTGGGCTAGCGGGAGTGAACGAGCAGTACTTC. Its translation: CASSFGLAGVNEQYF.